The T cell receptor (beta chain) under discussion was sequenced for a study of PD-1 blockade in classical Hodgkin lymphoma. Clones were sequenced by immunoSEQ multiplex PCR, and TCRdb holds only the in-frame ones, with some missing. The table shows around 26,000 clones, with 81% occurring only once. With no exception, relapse followed autologous stem cell transplantation in all patients, and brentuximab vedotin exposure varied. The germline V gene has CDR1 SNHLY and CDR2 FYNNEI. The CDR3 length is 14 residues. The trim removed 8 bases at V and 1 base at J, leaving 4 bases unmatched. J is TRBJ1-3 and V is TRBV2; TRBD1 matches at 8 bases. The TCR comes from a human donor with classical Hodgkin lymphoma. Sequenced here: peripheral blood mononuclear cells (PBMCs), sampled before the second cycle of nivolumab. The CDR3 protein is CASATGGSGNTIYF. In DNA form, the CDR3 reads TGTGCCAGCGCAACAGGGGGATCTGGAAACACCATATATTTT.